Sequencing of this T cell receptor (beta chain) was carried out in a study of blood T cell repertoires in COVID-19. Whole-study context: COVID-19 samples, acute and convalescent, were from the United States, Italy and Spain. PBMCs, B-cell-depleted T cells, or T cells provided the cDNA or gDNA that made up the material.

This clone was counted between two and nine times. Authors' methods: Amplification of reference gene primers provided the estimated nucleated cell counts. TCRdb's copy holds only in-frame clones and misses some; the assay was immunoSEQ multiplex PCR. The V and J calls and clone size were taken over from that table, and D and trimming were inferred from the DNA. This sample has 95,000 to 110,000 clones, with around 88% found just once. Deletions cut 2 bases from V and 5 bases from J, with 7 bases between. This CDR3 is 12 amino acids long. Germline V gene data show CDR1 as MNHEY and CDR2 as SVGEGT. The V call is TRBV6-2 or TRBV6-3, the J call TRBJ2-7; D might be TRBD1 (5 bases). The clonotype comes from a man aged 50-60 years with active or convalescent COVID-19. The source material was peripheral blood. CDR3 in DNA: TGTGCCAGCAGTTACGCAGGGAACGAGCAGTACTTC. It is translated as CASSYAGNEQYF.